Listed here is a single TCR beta chain. Those enrolled in Seattle joined during active infection and were followed longitudinally afterward. CDR3 size: 13 residues. V lost 0 bases and J lost 3, with 5 bases in between. The germline V gene has CDR1 SGHAT and CDR2 FQNNGV. This entry comes from a study of blood T cell repertoires in COVID-19. Study summary: There were acute and convalescent COVID-19 samples, and they came from the United States, Italy and Spain.

Original processing notes: Amplifying reference gene primers gave estimates of nucleated cell counts. This table comes from immunoSEQ multiplex PCR, and its TCRdb copy is limited to in-frame clones, with some not included. The D gene and trimming were derived from the DNA, and the V and J assignments and clone size from that table. The repertoire includes around 130,000 clones, about 83% of them detected once, and about 8.1% sits in the top ten. Source material: peripheral blood. The sequence was collected from a young man with COVID-19, enrolled during active disease. V usage is TRBV11-2 and J usage is TRBJ1-1, with no clear D. The CDR3 DNA follows: TGTGCCAGCAGCTTAGATCCCGACACTGAAGCTTTCTTT. This sequence encodes CASSLDPDTEAFF. Full variable domain (outside the CDR3, taken from reference TRBV11-2 and TRBJ1-1): EAGVAQSPRYKIIEKRQSVAFWCNPISGHATLYWYQQILGQGPKLLIQFQNNGVVDDSQLPKDRFSAERLKGVDSTLKIQPAKLEDSAVYLCASSLDPDTEAFFGQGTRLTVV.